One and the same sample provided the 10 T cell receptor beta chains below, sequenced in a study of cytomegalovirus exposure and HLA in healthy donors. Sequencing was performed with immunoSEQ multiplex PCR; in TCRdb, only in-frame clones are kept and a portion is missing. The sample comprises roughly 79,000 clones, about 92% of which are singletons, and roughly 0.74% rests with the top ten. Material for sequencing was PBMCs. These receptor sequences come from a man between 18 and 29 years old in good health and CMV-seronegative.

This CDR3 reads CASSHPSTQPIFSSYEQYF. CDR3 nucleotides: TGTGCCAGCAGCCACCCTAGTACCCAGCCCATCTTTAGCTCCTACGAGCAGTACTTC. V and J are TRBV7-9 and TRBJ2-7; no clear D gene. The germline CDR1 and CDR2 sequences are SEHNR and FQNEAQ (reference sequence). The ends were cut back, 5 bases at V and 0 bases at J, with 26 bases in the middle. This CDR3 is 19 amino acids long.

V is TRBV13 and J is TRBJ1-1; D possibly corresponds to TRBD1 (6 bases). CDR3 length equals 18 residues. V was clipped by 1 base and J by 0 bases, with 18 bases between them. Per the germline V gene, CDR1 is PRHDT and CDR2 is FYEKMQ (reference sequence). The CDR3 loop is CASSLDGGALKLNTEAFF. The CDR3, as DNA: TGTGCCAGCAGCTTAGATGGGGGGGCCTTGAAATTGAACACTGAAGCTTTCTTT.

The rearrangement joins TRBV18 to TRBJ2-7, with 10 bases aligning to TRBD1. V was pared by 3 bases and J by 1 base, with 6 bases of the junction left unmatched. CDR3 length equals 16 residues. Germline CDR1 KGHSH, CDR2 LQKENI. The CDR3, as DNA: TGTGCCAGCTCACCCTCCCGGACAGGGGGGTCCTACGAGCAGTACTTC. It codes for CASSPSRTGGSYEQYF. Full variable domain (remainder filled in from reference TRBV18 and TRBJ2-7): NAGVMQNPRHLVRRRGQEARLRCSPMKGHSHVYWYRQLPEEGLKFMVYLQKENIIDESGMPKERFSAEFPKEGPSILRIQQVVRGDSAAYFCASSPSRTGGSYEQYFGPGTRLTVT.

V and J are TRBV6-5 and TRBJ1-3, with TRBD1 as a possible D gene (6 bases). This CDR3 region has 16 residues. The V and J ends lost 0 bases and 0 bases respectively, with 9 bases between them. The V gene's germline CDR1 is MNHEY and CDR2 SVGAGI. The CDR3 is CASSYSDRTSGNTIYF. The CDR3 nucleotides read TGTGCCAGCAGTTACTCCGACAGGACCTCTGGAAACACCATATATTTT.

This clone was recorded only once. CDR3 bases: TGTGCCAGCAGTAGGGGACAGGGCGAAGCTTTCTTT. Its translation: CASSRGQGEAFF. This chain connects TRBV6-5 to TRBJ1-1; 9 nucleotides line up with TRBD1. In germline, CDR1 is MNHEY, CDR2 SVGAGI. V dropped 5 bases and J dropped 8; count of bases not matched to a gene: 3. The CDR3 length is 12 residues.

This rearrangement joins TRBV6-5 to TRBJ2-5, with TRBD2 as a possible D gene (6 bases). CDR1 is MNHEY and CDR2 is SVGAGI in the germline V gene. With 2 bases removed from V and 4 bases from J, the gap between germline ends came to 14 bases. This CDR3 region has 15 residues. CDR3 DNA: TGTGCCAGCAGTTACGGCGGGACGGGATCAGAGACCCAGTACTTC. It is translated as CASSYGGTGSETQYF.

The J gene is TRBJ2-7, the V gene TRBV29-1; D remains unclear. CDR1 and CDR2 from the germline V gene are SQVTM and ANQGSEA. Trimming shortened V by 4 bases and J by 3 bases, and 13 bases separated the two germline ends. This CDR3 comprises 13 residues. The CDR3, as DNA: TGCAGCGTTGGTGCACAGCAGAACTACGAGCAGTACTTC. This encodes CSVGAQQNYEQYF.

The rearrangement links TRBV9 to TRBJ2-1; 9 positions match TRBD2. The CDR3 sequence is 15 residues long. Germline V CDR1 and CDR2: SGDLS, YYNGEE. Unmatched junction bases numbered 5, after V lost 3 bases and J lost 4 bases. The CDR3 spells CASSGSGRTYNEQFF. Here the CDR3 DNA reads TGTGCCAGCAGCGGAAGCGGGAGGACTTACAATGAGCAGTTCTTC.

This clone was seen only once. The chain is built from TRBV4-1 and TRBJ1-6; 7 bases line up with TRBD1. Germline assignment: CDR1 MGHRA and CDR2 YSYEKL. This CDR3 region has 18 residues. Germline trimming cut 1 base from V and 1 base from J; bases unmatched to any gene: 7. The CDR3 loop reads CASSQAAEGASYNSPLHF. The DNA of the CDR3 is TGCGCCAGCAGCCAAGCGGCTGAGGGGGCGTCCTATAATTCACCCCTCCACTTT.

The genes are TRBV4-1 and TRBJ2-2; 7 positions agree with TRBD2. The CDR3 contains 16 residues. CDR1 MGHRA and CDR2 YSYEKL come from the germline V gene. With 4 bases clipped from V and 4 bases from J, the junction kept 9 bases outside the gene matches. The CDR3 is CASSLSPGGPTGELFF. The CDR3 DNA reads as TGCGCCAGCAGCCTAAGCCCGGGGGGACCCACCGGGGAGCTGTTTTTT.